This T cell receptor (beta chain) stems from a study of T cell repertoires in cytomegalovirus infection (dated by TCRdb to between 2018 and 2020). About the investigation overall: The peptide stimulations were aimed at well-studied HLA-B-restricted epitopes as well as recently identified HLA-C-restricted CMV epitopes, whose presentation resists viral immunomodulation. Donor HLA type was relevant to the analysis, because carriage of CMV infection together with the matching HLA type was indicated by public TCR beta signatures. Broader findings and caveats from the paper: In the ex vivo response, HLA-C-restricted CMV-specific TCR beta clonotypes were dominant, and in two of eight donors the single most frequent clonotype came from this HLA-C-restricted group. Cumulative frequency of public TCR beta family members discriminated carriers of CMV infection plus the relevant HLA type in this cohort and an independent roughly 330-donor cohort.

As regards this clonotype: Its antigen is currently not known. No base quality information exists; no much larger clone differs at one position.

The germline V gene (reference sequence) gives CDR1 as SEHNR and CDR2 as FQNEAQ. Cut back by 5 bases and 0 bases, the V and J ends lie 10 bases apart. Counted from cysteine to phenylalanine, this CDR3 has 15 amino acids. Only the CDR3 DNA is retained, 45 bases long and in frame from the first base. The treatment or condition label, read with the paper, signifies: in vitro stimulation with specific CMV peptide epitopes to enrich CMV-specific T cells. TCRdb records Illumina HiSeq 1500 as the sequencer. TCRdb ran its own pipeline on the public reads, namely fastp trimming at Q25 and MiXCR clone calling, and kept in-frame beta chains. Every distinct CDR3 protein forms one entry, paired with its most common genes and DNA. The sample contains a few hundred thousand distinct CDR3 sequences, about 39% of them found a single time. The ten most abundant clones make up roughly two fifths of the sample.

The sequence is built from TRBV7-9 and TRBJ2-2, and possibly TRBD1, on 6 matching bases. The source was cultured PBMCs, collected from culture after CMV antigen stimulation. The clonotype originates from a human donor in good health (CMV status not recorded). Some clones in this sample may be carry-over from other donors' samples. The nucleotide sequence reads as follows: TGTGCCAGCAGCCCGCGGACAGCGAACACCGGGGAGCTGTTTTTT. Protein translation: CASSPRTANTGELFF. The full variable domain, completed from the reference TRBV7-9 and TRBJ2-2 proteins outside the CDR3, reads DTGVSQNPRHKITKRGQNVTFRCDPISEHNRLYWYRQTLGQGPEFLTYFQNEAQLEKSRLLSDRFSAERPKGSFSTLEIQRTEQGDSAMYLCASSPRTANTGELFFGEGSRLTVL.